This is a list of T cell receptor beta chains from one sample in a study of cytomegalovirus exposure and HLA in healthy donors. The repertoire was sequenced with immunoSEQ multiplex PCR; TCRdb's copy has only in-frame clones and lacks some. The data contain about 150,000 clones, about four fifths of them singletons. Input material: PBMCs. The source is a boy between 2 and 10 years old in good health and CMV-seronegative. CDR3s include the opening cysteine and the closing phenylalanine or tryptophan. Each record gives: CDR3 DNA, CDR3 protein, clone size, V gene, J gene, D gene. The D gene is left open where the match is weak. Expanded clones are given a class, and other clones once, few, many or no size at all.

DNA: TGTGCCAGCAGCGCCGTGGGGACAGGGGATGGCTACACCTTC
CDR3: CASSAVGTGDGYTF
size: NA
V: TRBV9
J: TRBJ1-2
D: TRBD1

DNA: TGTGCCAGCAGTGACAGGGGGGGCGAATCTAGAGAGCAGTTCTTC
CDR3: CASSDRGGESREQFF
size: NA
V: TRBV6-4
J: TRBJ2-1
D: NA

DNA: TGCGCCAGCAGCACACCAAGGGGCATCTATGGCTACACCTTC
CDR3: CASSTPRGIYGYTF
size: few
V: TRBV4-1
J: TRBJ1-2
D: NA

DNA: TGTGCCTGGAGACCTGGGAGGAATGCTCCCCAGCATTTT
CDR3: CAWRPGRNAPQHF
size: NA
V: TRBV30
J: TRBJ1-5
D: NA

DNA: TGTGCCAGCAGTTCCCGGACAGACTATAGCAATCAGCCCCAGCATTTT
CDR3: CASSSRTDYSNQPQHF
size: NA
V: TRBV6-6
J: TRBJ1-5
D: NA

DNA: TGCAGCGGTGCACAGGGTTCGAACACTGAAGCTTTCTTT
CDR3: CSGAQGSNTEAFF
size: NA
V: TRBV29-1
J: TRBJ1-1
D: NA

DNA: TGTGCCAGCAGTACTAGCTTTGAGCAGTACTTC
CDR3: CASSTSFEQYF
size: NA
V: TRBV6-6
J: TRBJ2-7
D: NA

DNA: TGTGCCAGTAGTATCCGGAGGGCCGGTCAAGAGACCCAGTACTTC
CDR3: CASSIRRAGQETQYF
size: NA
V: TRBV19
J: TRBJ2-5
D: NA

DNA: TGTGCCAGCAGTTTGGTCATAGGAGGGGCGGGAACTGAAGCTTTCTTT
CDR3: CASSLVIGGAGTEAFF
size: NA
V: TRBV28
J: TRBJ1-1
D: NA

DNA: TGTGCCAGCAGTATTCGGACTAGCCAAGAGACCCAGTACTTC
CDR3: CASSIRTSQETQYF
size: NA
V: TRBV2
J: TRBJ2-5
D: TRBD2

DNA: TGTGCCAGCAGCCCTGAGCCAGGGGATCAGCCCCAGCATTTT
CDR3: CASSPEPGDQPQHF
size: once
V: TRBV2
J: TRBJ1-5
D: NA

DNA: TGTGCCAGCAGCTTAAGCGCACGAAGTACCCCGATCTACAATGAGCAGTTCTTC
CDR3: CASSLSARSTPIYNEQFF
size: NA
V: TRBV7-9
J: TRBJ2-1
D: NA

DNA: TGTGCCAGCAGCACCCGGGACAGAGCATCCCCCTACGAGCAGTACTTC
CDR3: CASSTRDRASPYEQYF
size: NA
V: TRBV13
J: TRBJ2-7
D: TRBD1

DNA: TGTGCCAGCAGCGCCGACAGGGCGGCAGAGACCCAGTACTTC
CDR3: CASSADRAAETQYF
size: NA
V: TRBV7-2
J: TRBJ2-5
D: TRBD1

DNA: TGTGCCAGCAGTCGCGGGAAAGGGCCAGCGACCTACGAGCAGTACTTC
CDR3: CASSRGKGPATYEQYF
size: NA
V: TRBV25-1
J: TRBJ2-7
D: NA

DNA: TGTGCCAGCAGTTATAATAGTGGTCCCGGGGAGCTGTTTTTT
CDR3: CASSYNSGPGELFF
size: NA
V: TRBV6-5
J: TRBJ2-2
D: NA

DNA: TGCGCCAGCAGCGGGACAGGAGGGCTCTCTGGGGCCAACGTCCTGACTTTC
CDR3: CASSGTGGLSGANVLTF
size: NA
V: TRBV5-1
J: TRBJ2-6
D: TRBD1

DNA: TGCAGCGTTGAAACCCCTCGTGAAGGGGAAGATACGCAGTATTTT
CDR3: CSVETPREGEDTQYF
size: NA
V: TRBV29-1
J: TRBJ2-3
D: NA

DNA: TGTGCCAGCAGTGCTCCGGGGACTCCCGGAAAGGGGCAGTACTTC
CDR3: CASSAPGTPGKGQYF
size: NA
V: TRBV25-1
J: TRBJ2-7
D: NA

DNA: TGTGCCAGTAGTATTCCTCTTCGACAGGGTGTGAACACTGAAGCTTTCTTT
CDR3: CASSIPLRQGVNTEAFF
size: NA
V: TRBV19
J: TRBJ1-1
D: TRBD1

DNA: TGTGCCAGCAGCTTGGGACTAGATCAAGAGACCCAGTACTTC
CDR3: CASSLGLDQETQYF
size: NA
V: TRBV7-2
J: TRBJ2-5
D: TRBD2

DNA: TGTGCCAGCAGTTTTTCCCCAGGGGGTGGAGAGCAGTACTTC
CDR3: CASSFSPGGGEQYF
size: NA
V: TRBV27
J: TRBJ2-7
D: TRBD1

DNA: TGCGCCAGCAGCCCCGGGACACTGAACACTGAAGCTTTCTTT
CDR3: CASSPGTLNTEAFF
size: NA
V: TRBV5-1
J: TRBJ1-1
D: NA

DNA: TGTGCCAGCTCACTGAAACAGGGAGCGGATACGCAGTATTTT
CDR3: CASSLKQGADTQYF
size: NA
V: TRBV18
J: TRBJ2-3
D: NA

DNA: TGTGCTAGTGGCCCTTCTAGTAACGAGCAGTACTTC
CDR3: CASGPSSNEQYF
size: NA
V: TRBV12-5
J: TRBJ2-7
D: NA

DNA: TGCGCCAGCAGCCAAGGGGGACTAGCGGGAGAGGGAGATACGCAGTATTTT
CDR3: CASSQGGLAGEGDTQYF
size: NA
V: TRBV4-1
J: TRBJ2-3
D: TRBD2

DNA: TGTGCCAGCAGCTTACAAGGGGATACTGAAGCTTTCTTT
CDR3: CASSLQGDTEAFF
size: few
V: TRBV7-6
J: TRBJ1-1
D: NA

DNA: TGTGCCAGCAGTGAATCGGGCAGGGTGAACACTGAAGCTTTCTTT
CDR3: CASSESGRVNTEAFF
size: few
V: TRBV2
J: TRBJ1-1
D: NA

DNA: TGTGCCAGTAGTTTCAGACGGGATGAGCAGTTCTTC
CDR3: CASSFRRDEQFF
size: NA
V: TRBV19
J: TRBJ2-1
D: NA

DNA: TGTGCCAGCAGCCTGCTGACAGGGAGCCTCCAAGAGACCCAGTACTTC
CDR3: CASSLLTGSLQETQYF
size: once
V: TRBV11-2
J: TRBJ2-5
D: TRBD1

DNA: TGTGCCAGCTCAGTTACAGGGGGAGAGAGGAACATTCAGTACTTC
CDR3: CASSVTGGERNIQYF
size: NA
V: TRBV18
J: TRBJ2-4
D: TRBD1